These T cell receptor beta chains were read from a single sample in a study of T cell repertoires in cytomegalovirus infection. MiXCR, applied by TCRdb to the reads, yields one record per CDR3 protein. Of 200,000 to 250,000 distinct CDR3 sequences listed, over 20% were seen once; the top ten hold about 20%. Material: CD8+ T cells from PBMCs. Receptors originate from a human donor in good health (CMV status not recorded). Some clones in this sample may be carry-over from other donors' samples. CDR3s include the opening cysteine and the closing phenylalanine or tryptophan. The order of the fields is D gene, J gene, clone size, V gene, CDR3 DNA, CDR3 protein. D genes are given only for firm matches. Size tells how often a clone was seen (once, few, many) or the class of an expanded clone, and some rows leave it out.

. TRBJ2-3 . TRBV19 TGTGCCAGTAGTATAGGCAGCACAGATACGCAGTATTTT CASSIGSTDTQYF
. TRBJ2-3 few TRBV28 TGTGCCAGCAGCCTACGTGGGGTCAGTACGCAGTATTTT CASSLRGVSTQYF
. TRBJ2-5 . TRBV29-1 TGCAGCGTTGGAAGGCACCGCACTCAAGAGACCCAGTACTTC CSVGRHRTQETQYF
. TRBJ1-1 . TRBV2 TGTGCCAGCAGGCCTGCGACAGCTTTGAACACTGAAGCTTTCTTT CASRPATALNTEAFF
TRBD1 TRBJ2-2 . TRBV7-9 TGTGCCAGCAGCCCCGCCGGGACAGGGGACACCGGGGAGCTGTTTTTT CASSPAGTGDTGELFF
TRBD2 TRBJ2-1 few TRBV20-1 TGCAGTGCTAGACCCCGGACTAGCGTGAATGAGCAGTTCTTC CSARPRTSVNEQFF
. TRBJ2-1 . TRBV12-3/TRBV12-4 TGTGCCAGCAGCCCCACTAGCACCTCAGGGAGTGAGCAGTTCTTC CASSPTSTSGSEQFF
TRBD1 TRBJ2-3 . TRBV9 TGTGCCAGCAGCGTCGGGACAGGGGACTTCACAGATACGCAGTATTTT CASSVGTGDFTDTQYF
. TRBJ1-5 many TRBV5-6 TGTGCCAGCAGCGTGGAGCGAAATCAGCCCCAGCATTTT CASSVERNQPQHF
. TRBJ1-3 many TRBV7-8 TGTGCCAGCAGCTTATTCGCCGGAAACACCATATATTTT CASSLFAGNTIYF
TRBD1 TRBJ2-6 . TRBV2 TGTGCCAGCGCTATGGGACAGGCAAGCTCTGGGGCCAACGTCCTGACTTTC CASAMGQASSGANVLTF
TRBD1 TRBJ1-1 many TRBV7-2 TGTGCCAGCAGCTTAGTACCAGGGGGCTTGGGCACTGAAGCTTTCTTT CASSLVPGGLGTEAFF
TRBD1 TRBJ2-5 many TRBV7-7 TGTGCCAGCAGCCACGGACAGGGAGAGACCCAGTACTTC CASSHGQGETQYF
TRBD2 TRBJ2-3 . TRBV29-1 TGCAGCGTCCCCGGGACTAGCGGGGGGGCCATCTTAGCAGATACGCAGTATTTT CSVPGTSGGAILADTQYF
. TRBJ1-2 many TRBV6-2/TRBV6-3 TGTGCCAGCAGCAAAGGAGGCCAAATTAACTATGGCTACACCTTC CASSKGGQINYGYTF
. TRBJ1-5 once TRBV5-6 TGTGCCAGCAGCGTGATAGGGCAGCAGCCCCAGCATTTT CASSVIGQQPQHF
TRBD2 TRBJ2-7 few TRBV5-6 TGTGCCAGCAGCATCGGGGGGATCGAGCAGTACTTC CASSIGGIEQYF
TRBD1 TRBJ2-7 many TRBV14 TGTGCCAGCAGCCCCCGGACAGGAGCCTACGAGCAGTACTTC CASSPRTGAYEQYF
TRBD1 TRBJ2-5 . TRBV5-1 TGCGCCAGCAGCTTGGAGGACAGGGCCGACCAAGAGACCCAGTACTTC CASSLEDRADQETQYF
. TRBJ2-7 many TRBV4-1 TGCGCCAGCAGCCAAGCCGGGCCCCCCTACGAGCAGTACTTC CASSQAGPPYEQYF
TRBD1 TRBJ1-1 many TRBV12-3/TRBV12-4 TGTGCCAGCAGTACGACAGGGGTGACTGAAGCTTTCTTT CASSTTGVTEAFF
TRBD1 TRBJ1-1 . TRBV27 TGTGCCAGCAGTCTCGCGCAGGGGGCGTTGGGGGCTTTCTTT CASSLAQGALGAFF
TRBD1 TRBJ2-1 . TRBV7-9 TGTGCCAGCAGCTTAAGACAGGGGGTGGTCAATGAGCAGTTCTTC CASSLRQGVVNEQFF
TRBD2 TRBJ2-7 . TRBV12-3/TRBV12-4 TGTGCCAGCAGTTTAGCCCCTGGGAAGCGGGGGATCTTCTACGAGCAGTACTTC CASSLAPGKRGIFYEQYF